This is a list of T cell receptor beta chains from one sample in a study of cytomegalovirus exposure and HLA in healthy donors. The assay was immunoSEQ multiplex PCR, and TCRdb's table has in-frame clones only and misses some. The data hold 90,000 to 100,000 clones, with about 81% observed a single time. The material sequenced was PBMCs. All receptors derive from a man between 35 and 55 years old in good health and CMV-seronegative. The CDR3 runs from the conserved cysteine through the conserved F or W. The D gene is left open where the match is weak. The size field is filled for only some rows; it gives once, few, many or a size class.

- TRBJ1-3 TRBV27 - CASSLILRNTIYF TGTGCCAGCAGTTTAATACTACGAAACACCATATATTTT
- TRBJ1-6 TRBV18 TRBD1 CASSPGQGTNSPLHF TGTGCCAGCTCACCCGGACAGGGTACGAATTCACCCCTCCACTTT
- TRBJ2-7 TRBV30 TRBD2 CAWSVIAGGPRAYEQYF TGTGCCTGGAGTGTAATAGCGGGGGGGCCTCGCGCGTACGAGCAGTACTTC
- TRBJ2-5 TRBV7-9 - CASSLRVLYQETQYF TGTGCCAGCAGCTTACGAGTGCTTTACCAAGAGACCCAGTACTTC
- TRBJ1-6 TRBV10-3 - CAISESTGEDSPLHF TGTGCCATCAGTGAGTCCACAGGCGAGGATTCACCCCTCCACTTT
- TRBJ1-3 TRBV4-1 TRBD1 CASRHNTGTGRNTIYF TGCGCCAGCAGACACAATACCGGGACAGGGCGCAACACCATATATTTT
- TRBJ2-2 TRBV12-5 - CASGGLGGELFF TGTGCTAGCGGGGGGCTGGGCGGGGAGCTGTTTTTT
- TRBJ1-2 TRBV6-5 TRBD1 CASSYSQGGYYGYTF TGTGCCAGCAGTTATTCACAGGGGGGATACTATGGCTACACCTTC
- TRBJ2-1 TRBV4-3 - CASSHVSGRSSYNEQFF TGCGCCAGCAGCCATGTCAGCGGAAGGAGCTCCTACAATGAGCAGTTCTTC
- TRBJ2-5 TRBV12-5 TRBD1 CASGLVRGEGQGTGAQYF TGTGCTAGTGGTTTGGTACGAGGTGAGGGACAGGGGACGGGGGCCCAGTACTTC
- TRBJ2-1 TRBV7-2 TRBD2 CASSLRRGGSSYNEQFF TGTGCCAGCAGCTTGAGGCGCGGGGGGAGCTCCTACAATGAGCAGTTCTTC
- TRBJ1-6 TRBV11-2 - CASSTQGQYTSPLHF TGTGCCAGCAGCACACAAGGACAGTACACCTCACCCCTCCACTTT
once TRBJ1-1 TRBV5-1 TRBD1 CASSLGGTGSNTEAFF TGCGCCAGCAGCTTGGGGGGGACAGGGTCGAACACTGAAGCTTTCTTT
- TRBJ2-3 TRBV4-3 TRBD2 CASSQVSGADTQYF TGCGCCAGCAGCCAAGTTAGCGGGGCAGATACGCAGTATTTT
- TRBJ2-3 TRBV5-6 - CASSFVSATDTQYF TGTGCCAGCAGCTTCGTCAGTGCCACAGATACGCAGTATTTT
- TRBJ1-2 TRBV6-1 TRBD1 CASSEVGTGGGYTF TGTGCCAGCAGTGAAGTCGGGACAGGGGGCGGCTACACCTTC
- TRBJ2-7 TRBV7-9 TRBD1 CASTSTGTAPSYEQYF TGTGCCAGCACCTCAACCGGGACAGCGCCTTCCTACGAGCAGTACTTC
- TRBJ1-6 TRBV11-2 - CASSLDEGQFSPLHF TGTGCCAGCAGCTTAGACGAAGGACAGTTTTCACCCCTCCACTTT
- TRBJ1-1 TRBV6-5 - CASRGGNTEAFF TGTGCCAGCAGAGGCGGGAACACTGAAGCTTTCTTT
- TRBJ2-7 TRBV5-5 - CASSFGGGASQYEQYF TGTGCCAGCAGCTTCGGAGGGGGCGCGTCTCAATACGAGCAGTACTTC
- TRBJ1-6 TRBV28 - CASSLGRGQSPLHF TGTGCCAGCAGTTTAGGTCGAGGGCAGTCACCCCTCCACTTT
- TRBJ1-4 TRBV9 - CASSADRSNEKLFF TGTGCCAGCAGCGCAGACAGGAGTAATGAAAAACTGTTTTTT
- TRBJ2-7 TRBV7-9 TRBD1 CASSLGQGASEQYF TGTGCCAGCAGCTTGGGACAGGGGGCCAGCGAGCAGTACTTC
- TRBJ2-5 TRBV2 TRBD1 CASRSTGEYQETQYF TGTGCCAGCAGGTCGACAGGGGAGTACCAAGAGACCCAGTACTTC
- TRBJ2-7 TRBV19 TRBD2 CASRRLAESYEQYF TGTGCCAGTAGAAGACTAGCGGAGTCCTACGAGCAGTACTTC
- TRBJ1-2 TRBV5-1 TRBD1 CASSFQGAGWSYGYTF TGCGCCAGCAGCTTCCAGGGGGCCGGGTGGAGCTATGGCTACACCTTC
- TRBJ2-3 TRBV7-3 - CASSSYITDTQYF TGTGCCAGCAGCTCATACATCACAGATACGCAGTATTTT
- TRBJ1-4 TRBV20-1 - CSARSERKLFF TGCAGTGCTAGATCTGAGAGAAAACTGTTTTTT
- TRBJ2-3 TRBV14 TRBD1 CASSQVAGGTDTQYF TGTGCCAGCAGCCAAGTTGCAGGGGGAACAGATACGCAGTATTTT
- TRBJ1-2 TRBV10-3 - CAISAGGRHGYTF TGTGCCATCAGTGCAGGAGGGAGACATGGCTACACCTTC
once TRBJ1-1 TRBV7-8 - CASSSGGGSLTEAFF TGTGCCAGCAGCTCTGGCGGGGGAAGCCTCACTGAAGCTTTCTTT
- TRBJ2-3 TRBV7-9 - CASSPVDTQYF TGTGCCAGCAGCCCAGTAGATACGCAGTATTTT